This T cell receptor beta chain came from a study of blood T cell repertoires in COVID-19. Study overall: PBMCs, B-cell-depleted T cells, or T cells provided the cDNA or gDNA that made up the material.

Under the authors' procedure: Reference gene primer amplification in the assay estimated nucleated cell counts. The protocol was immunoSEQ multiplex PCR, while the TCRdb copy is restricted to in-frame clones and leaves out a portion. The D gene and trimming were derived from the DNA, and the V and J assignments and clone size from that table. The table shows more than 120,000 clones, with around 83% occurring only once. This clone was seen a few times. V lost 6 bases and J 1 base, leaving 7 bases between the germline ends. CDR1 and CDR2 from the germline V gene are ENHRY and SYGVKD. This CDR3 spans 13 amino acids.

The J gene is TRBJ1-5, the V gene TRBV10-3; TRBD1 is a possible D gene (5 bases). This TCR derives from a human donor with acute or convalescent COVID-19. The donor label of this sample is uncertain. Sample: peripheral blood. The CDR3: CAISRQSNQPQHF. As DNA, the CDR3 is TGTGCCATCAGCAGACAGAGCAATCAGCCCCAGCATTTT.